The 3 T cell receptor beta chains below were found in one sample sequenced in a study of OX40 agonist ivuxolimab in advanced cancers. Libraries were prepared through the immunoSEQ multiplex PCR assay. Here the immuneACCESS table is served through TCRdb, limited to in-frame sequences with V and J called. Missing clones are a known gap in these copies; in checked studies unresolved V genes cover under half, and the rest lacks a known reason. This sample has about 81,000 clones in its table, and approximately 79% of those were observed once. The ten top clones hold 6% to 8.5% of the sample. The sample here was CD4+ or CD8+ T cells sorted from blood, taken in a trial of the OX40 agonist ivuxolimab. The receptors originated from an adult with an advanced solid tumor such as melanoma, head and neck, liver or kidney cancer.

This chain's CDR3 is CASSRIWGSSYNEQFF. The CDR3 nucleotides read TGTGCCAGCAGCCGAATATGGGGCAGCTCCTACAATGAGCAGTTCTTC. The chain couples TRBV28 to TRBJ2-1; the D gene is possibly TRBD1 (5 bases). Between the trimmed V and J ends, which lost 6 bases and 0 bases, there was a span of 15 bases. Germline V lookup: CDR1 MDHEN, CDR2 SYDVKM. The CDR3 extends over 16 amino acids.

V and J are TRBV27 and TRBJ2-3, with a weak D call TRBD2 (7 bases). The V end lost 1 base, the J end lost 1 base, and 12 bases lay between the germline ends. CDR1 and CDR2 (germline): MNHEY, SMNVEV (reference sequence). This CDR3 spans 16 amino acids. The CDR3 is CASSLWGGQGTDTQYF. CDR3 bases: TGTGCCAGCAGTTTATGGGGGGGCCAGGGCACAGATACGCAGTATTTT.

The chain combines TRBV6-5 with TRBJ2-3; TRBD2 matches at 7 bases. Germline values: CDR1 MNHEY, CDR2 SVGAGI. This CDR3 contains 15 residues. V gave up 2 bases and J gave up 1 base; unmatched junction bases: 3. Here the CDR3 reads CASSYGGRGTDTQYF. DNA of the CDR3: TGTGCCAGCAGTTACGGCGGGAGAGGCACAGATACGCAGTATTTT.